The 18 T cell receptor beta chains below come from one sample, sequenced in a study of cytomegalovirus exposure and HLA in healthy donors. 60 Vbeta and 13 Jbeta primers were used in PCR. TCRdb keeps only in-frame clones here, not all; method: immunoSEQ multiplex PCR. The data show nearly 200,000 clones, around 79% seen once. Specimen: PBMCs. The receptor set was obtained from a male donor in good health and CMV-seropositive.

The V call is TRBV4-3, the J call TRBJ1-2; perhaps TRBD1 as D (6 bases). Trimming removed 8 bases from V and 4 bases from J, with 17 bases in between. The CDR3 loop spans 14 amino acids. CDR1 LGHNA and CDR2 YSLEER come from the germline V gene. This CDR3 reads CASAPGVIGYGYTF. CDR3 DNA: TGCGCCAGCGCCCCAGGGGTAATTGGCTATGGCTACACCTTC.

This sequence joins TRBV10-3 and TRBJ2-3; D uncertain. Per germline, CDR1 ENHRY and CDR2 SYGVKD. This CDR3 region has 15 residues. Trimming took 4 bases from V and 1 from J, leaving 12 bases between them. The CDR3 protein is CAISGANPGTDTQYF. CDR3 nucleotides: TGTGCCATCAGTGGGGCCAACCCAGGCACAGATACGCAGTATTTT.

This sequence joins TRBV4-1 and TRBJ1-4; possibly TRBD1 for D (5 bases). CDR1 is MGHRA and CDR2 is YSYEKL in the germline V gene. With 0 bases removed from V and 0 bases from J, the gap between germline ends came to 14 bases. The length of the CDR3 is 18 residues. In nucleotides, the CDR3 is TGCGCCAGCAGCCAAGATCCAAGGCAGGGCACAACTAATGAAAAACTGTTTTTT. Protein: CASSQDPRQGTTNEKLFF.

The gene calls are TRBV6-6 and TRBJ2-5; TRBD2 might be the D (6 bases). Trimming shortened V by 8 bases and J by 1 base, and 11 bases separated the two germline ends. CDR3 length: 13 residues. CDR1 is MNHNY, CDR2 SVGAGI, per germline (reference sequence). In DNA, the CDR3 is TGTGCCAGCCGAGGGACTCTCCAAGAGACCCAGTACTTC. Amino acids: CASRGTLQETQYF.

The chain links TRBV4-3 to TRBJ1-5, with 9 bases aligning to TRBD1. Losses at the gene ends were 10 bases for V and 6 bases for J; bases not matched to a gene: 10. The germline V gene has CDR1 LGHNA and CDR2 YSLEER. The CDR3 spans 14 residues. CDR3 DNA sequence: TGCGCCACCACAACAGGGGGCAAGGGTCAGCCCCAGCATTTT. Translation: CATTTGGKGQPQHF.

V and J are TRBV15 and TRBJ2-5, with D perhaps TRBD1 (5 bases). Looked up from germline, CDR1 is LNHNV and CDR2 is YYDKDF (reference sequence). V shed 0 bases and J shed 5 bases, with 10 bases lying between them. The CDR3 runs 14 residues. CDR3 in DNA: TGTGCCACCAGCAGAGACAGGGTGGATGAGACCCAGTACTTC. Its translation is CATSRDRVDETQYF. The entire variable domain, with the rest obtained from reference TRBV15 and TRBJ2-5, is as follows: DAMVIQNPRYQVTQFGKPVTLSCSQTLNHNVMYWYQQKSSQAPKLLFHYYDKDFNNEADTPDNFQSRRPNTSFCFLDIRSPGLGDTAMYLCATSRDRVDETQYFGPGTRLLVL.

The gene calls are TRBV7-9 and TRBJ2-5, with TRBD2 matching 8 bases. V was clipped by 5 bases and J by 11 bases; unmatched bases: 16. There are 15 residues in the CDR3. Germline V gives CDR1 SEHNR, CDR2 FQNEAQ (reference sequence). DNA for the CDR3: TGTGCCAGCAGCCCCGTTTCGGGGGGGGTAAAAGAGCAGTACTTC. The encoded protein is CASSPVSGGVKEQYF.

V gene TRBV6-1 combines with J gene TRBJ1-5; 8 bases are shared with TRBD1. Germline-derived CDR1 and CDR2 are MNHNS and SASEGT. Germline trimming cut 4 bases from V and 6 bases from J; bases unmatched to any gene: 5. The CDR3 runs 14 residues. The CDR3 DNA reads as TGTGCCAGCAGTGGGGACAGGAGAGGTCAGCCCCAGCATTTT. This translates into CASSGDRRGQPQHF.

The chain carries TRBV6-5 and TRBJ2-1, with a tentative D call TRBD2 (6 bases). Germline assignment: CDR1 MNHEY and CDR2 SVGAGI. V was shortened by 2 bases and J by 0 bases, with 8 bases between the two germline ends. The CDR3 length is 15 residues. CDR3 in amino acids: CASSYGGTSYNEQFF. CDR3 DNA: TGTGCCAGCAGTTACGGGGGGACCTCCTACAATGAGCAGTTCTTC.

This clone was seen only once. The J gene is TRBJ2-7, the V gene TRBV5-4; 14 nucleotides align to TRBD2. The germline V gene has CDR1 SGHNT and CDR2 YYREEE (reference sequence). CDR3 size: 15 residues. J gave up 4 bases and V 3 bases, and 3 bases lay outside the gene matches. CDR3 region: CASSSGTSGRYEQYF. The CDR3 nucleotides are TGTGCCAGCAGCTCTGGGACTAGCGGGAGATACGAGCAGTACTTC.

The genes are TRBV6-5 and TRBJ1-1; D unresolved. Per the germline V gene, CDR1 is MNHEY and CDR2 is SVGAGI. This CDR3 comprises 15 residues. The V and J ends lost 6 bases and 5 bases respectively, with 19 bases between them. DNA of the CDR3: TGTGCCAGCAGCCCTGGCGTCGGGGTAGGGACTGAAGCTTTCTTT. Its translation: CASSPGVGVGTEAFF.

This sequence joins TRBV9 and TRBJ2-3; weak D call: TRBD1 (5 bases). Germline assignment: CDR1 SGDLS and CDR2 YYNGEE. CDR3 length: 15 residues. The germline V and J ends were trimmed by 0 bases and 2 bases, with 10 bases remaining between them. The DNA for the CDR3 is TGTGCCAGCAGCGTAGTCCAGGGCTACACAGATACGCAGTATTTT. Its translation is CASSVVQGYTDTQYF.

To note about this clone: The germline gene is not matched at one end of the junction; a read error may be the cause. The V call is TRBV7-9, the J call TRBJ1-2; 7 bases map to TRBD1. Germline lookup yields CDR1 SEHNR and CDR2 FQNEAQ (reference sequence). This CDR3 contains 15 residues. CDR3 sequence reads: CSSSLALRGRTGYTF. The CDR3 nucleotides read TGTTCCAGCAGCTTAGCGTTGAGGGGGCGGACCGGCTACACCTTC.

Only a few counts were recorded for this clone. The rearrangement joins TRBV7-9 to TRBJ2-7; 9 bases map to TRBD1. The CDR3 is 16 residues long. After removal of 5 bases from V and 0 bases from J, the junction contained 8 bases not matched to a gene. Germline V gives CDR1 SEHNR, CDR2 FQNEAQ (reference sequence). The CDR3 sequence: CASSPQGTGPSYEQYF. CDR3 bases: TGTGCCAGCAGCCCTCAGGGGACAGGGCCCTCCTACGAGCAGTACTTC.

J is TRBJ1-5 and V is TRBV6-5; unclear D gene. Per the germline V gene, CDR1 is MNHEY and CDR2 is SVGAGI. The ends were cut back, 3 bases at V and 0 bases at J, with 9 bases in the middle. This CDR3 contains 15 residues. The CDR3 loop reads CASSYSGYSNQPQHF. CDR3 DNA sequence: TGTGCCAGCAGTTATTCAGGATATAGCAATCAGCCCCAGCATTTT.

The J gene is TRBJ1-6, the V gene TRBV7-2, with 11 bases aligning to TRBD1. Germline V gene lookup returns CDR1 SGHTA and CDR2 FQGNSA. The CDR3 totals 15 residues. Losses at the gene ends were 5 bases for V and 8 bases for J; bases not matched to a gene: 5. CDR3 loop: CASSTRTGGHSPLHF. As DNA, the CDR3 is TGTGCCAGCAGCACCCGGACAGGGGGCCATTCACCCCTCCACTTT.

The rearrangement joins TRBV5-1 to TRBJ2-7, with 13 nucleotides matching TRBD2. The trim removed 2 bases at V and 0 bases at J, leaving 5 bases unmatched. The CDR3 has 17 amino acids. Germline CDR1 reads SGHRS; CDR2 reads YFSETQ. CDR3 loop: CASSFGLAGVLSYEQYF. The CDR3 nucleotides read TGCGCCAGCAGCTTTGGACTAGCGGGAGTACTCTCCTACGAGCAGTACTTC.

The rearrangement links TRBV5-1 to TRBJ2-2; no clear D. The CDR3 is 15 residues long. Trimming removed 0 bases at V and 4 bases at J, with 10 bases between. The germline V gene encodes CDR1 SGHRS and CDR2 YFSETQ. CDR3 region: CASSLGQNPTGELFF. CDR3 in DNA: TGCGCCAGCAGCTTGGGGCAGAACCCCACCGGGGAGCTGTTTTTT.